Detailed here is one T cell receptor (beta chain). The target antigen is unknown. At collection, donors were nominally healthy, but unrecorded immune exposures were probable. The CDR3 length is 14 residues. Germline V gene lookup returns CDR1 SGHRS and CDR2 YFSETQ. V was trimmed by 0 bases and J by 5 bases, leaving 11 bases between them. These data come from a study of cytomegalovirus exposure and HLA in healthy donors. Study-level background: Samples from HLA-typed donors yielded about 85 million unique TCRs in an early data release.

Study results and limitations: Fewer N-insertions than the roughly 670-donor mean were reportedly shown by an Asian-associated ancestry cluster in a later analysis. Earlier findings revealed that most TCR beta V segments proved productive either about 90% or about 30% of the time.

PCR amplification relied on 60 Vbeta primers (plus 13 Jbeta primers). TCRdb's table, derived via immunoSEQ multiplex PCR, lists solely in-frame clones and lacks some. The sample carries over 80,000 clones, around 73% recorded once. The receptor was derived from a woman in her 40s in good health and CMV-seronegative. Input material: PBMCs. The chain carries TRBV5-1 and TRBJ1-1, with D uncertain. CDR3 coding DNA: TGCGCCAGCAGCTTGGACCCGGTCGCTACTGAAGCTTTCTTT. Amino acid sequence: CASSLDPVATEAFF.